These 16 T cell receptor beta chains were all obtained from the same sample, sequenced in a study of blood T cells in healthy people across ages. Primed by a sample-barcoded 5' primer and a J-beta primer mix, a second PCR proceeded for roughly 6 to 12 cycles. From the 5' RACE reads, TCRdb called clonotypes with MiXCR, one entry per CDR3 protein. The table lists 540,000 or so distinct CDR3 sequences, roughly 48% of them singletons, with 20% to 25% in the top ten. The sample comprised blood. These TCRs come from an elderly man in good health.

The chain couples TRBV15 to TRBJ2-1; unclear D gene. V was pared by 0 bases and J by 8 bases, with 17 bases between. Per germline, CDR1 LNHNV and CDR2 YYDKDF (reference sequence). The CDR3 is 16 amino acids. The CDR3 spells CATSRDGKTVDDEQFF. The DNA of the CDR3 is TGTGCCACCAGCAGAGATGGGAAAACTGTAGACGATGAGCAGTTCTTC. Combining the CDR3 with reference TRBV15 and TRBJ2-1 gives the whole variable domain DAMVIQNPRYQVTQFGKPVTLSCSQTLNHNVMYWYQQKSSQAPKLLFHYYDKDFNNEADTPDNFQSRRPNTSFCFLDIRSPGLGDTAMYLCATSRDGKTVDDEQFFGPGTRLTVL.

In its sample, this clonotype was seen a few times. The rearrangement uses TRBV7-2 and TRBJ2-1, with 9 bases that match TRBD2. Germline-derived CDR1 and CDR2 are SGHTA and FQGNSA. V was pared by 5 bases and J by 7 bases, with 15 bases of the junction left unmatched. The CDR3 runs 17 residues. CDR3: CASSAPRLAGSQNEQFF. The CDR3 DNA is TGTGCCAGCAGCGCCCCCCGGCTAGCGGGATCGCAGAATGAGCAGTTCTTC.

V is TRBV29-1 and J is TRBJ2-3; no definite D call. The V and J ends lost 8 bases and 0 bases respectively, with 24 bases between them. There are 17 residues in the CDR3. From germline, CDR1 is SQVTM and CDR2 ANQGSEA. Here the CDR3 reads CSPMVLSGVSSTDTQYF. The DNA of the CDR3 is TGCAGCCCCATGGTTCTTTCCGGCGTCTCTAGCACAGATACGCAGTATTTT.

The chain recombines TRBV5-1 with TRBJ2-3, with 9 bases lining up with TRBD2. In germline, CDR1 is SGHRS, CDR2 YFSETQ. Unmatched junction bases numbered 9, after V lost 6 bases and J lost 7 bases. The length of the CDR3 is 14 residues. The CDR3 DNA sequence: TGCGCCAGCAAGTTGGCGGGAGGGTCAAATACGCAGTATTTT. Its protein is CASKLAGGSNTQYF.

The chain joins TRBV7-9 to TRBJ2-5; D is uncertain. Per germline, CDR1 SEHNR and CDR2 FQNEAQ (reference sequence). The CDR3 has 15 amino acids. V shed 1 base and J shed 0 bases, with 9 bases lying between them. The CDR3: CASSLGSLDQETQYF. The CDR3 DNA reads as TGTGCCAGCAGCTTAGGGTCCTTAGACCAAGAGACCCAGTACTTC.

This clonotype was seen once. The chain carries TRBV5-1 and TRBJ1-1; TRBD1 might be the D (5 bases). V lost 4 bases to trimming and J lost 4 bases, with 11 bases between them. The CDR3 sequence is 13 residues long. Germline V lookup: CDR1 SGHRS, CDR2 YFSETQ. CDR3 residues: CASSTGDGTEAFF. The CDR3 coding sequence is TGCGCCAGCAGCACGGGGGACGGCACTGAAGCTTTCTTT.

This clonotype turned up a few times. The chain is built from TRBV4-1 and TRBJ2-5; TRBD1 aligns across 9 bases. The CDR3 consists of 15 residues. Germline CDR1 MGHRA, CDR2 YSYEKL. Losses at the gene ends were 3 bases for V and 4 bases for J; bases not matched to a gene: 6. CDR3 region: CASSQHGQGRETQYF. As DNA, the CDR3 is TGCGCCAGCAGCCAGCACGGACAGGGGAGAGAGACCCAGTACTTC.

This chain connects TRBV4-3 to TRBJ1-1, with D maybe TRBD1 (6 bases). The germline CDR1 and CDR2 sequences are LGHNA and YSLEER. Trimming removed 0 bases at V and 0 bases at J, with 8 bases between. There are 15 residues in the CDR3. CDR3 protein: CASSQERGVNTEAFF. DNA for the CDR3: TGCGCCAGCAGCCAAGAGAGGGGGGTGAACACTGAAGCTTTCTTT.

There are a few counts of this clonotype. This sequence joins TRBV3-1 and TRBJ2-5, with D possibly being TRBD2 (7 bases). V was clipped by 1 base and J by 5 bases, with 14 bases between them. The germline V gene has CDR1 LGHDT and CDR2 YNNKEL (reference sequence). This CDR3 region has 15 residues. In nucleotides, the CDR3 is TGTGCCAGCAGCCAAGTCGGGGGGCGGAGTGAGACCCAGTACTTC. Protein product: CASSQVGGRSETQYF.

The chain carries TRBV5-5 and TRBJ2-3, with D maybe TRBD2 (6 bases). The CDR3 loop spans 14 amino acids. CDR1 is SGHKS, CDR2 YYEKEE, per germline (reference sequence). Trimming stripped 1 base from V and 6 bases from J, with 12 bases between. CDR3 protein: CASSLMEGRDTQYF. CDR3 bases: TGTGCCAGCAGCTTGATGGAGGGTCGGGATACGCAGTATTTT.

This chain uses TRBV7-9 with TRBJ2-4; perhaps TRBD2 as D (7 bases). Gene TRBJ2-7 matches the end of the DNA better, so the J call may be wrong. Germline-derived CDR1 and CDR2 are SEHNR and FQNEAQ (reference sequence). The CDR3 runs 16 residues. CDR3 sequence: CASRPPQERDNYEQYF. As DNA, the CDR3 is TGTGCCAGCAGGCCTCCCCAAGAGCGGGACAACTACGAGCAGTACTTC.

This clonotype appeared a few times. This chain joins TRBV3-1 and TRBJ2-1; TRBD2 matches at 7 bases. V gave up 4 bases and J gave up 10 bases; unmatched junction bases: 4. The CDR3 runs 12 residues. The germline CDR1 and CDR2 sequences are LGHDT and YNNKEL (reference sequence). CDR3 DNA sequence: TGTGCCAGCAGCCTTATGGGGGGGGAGCAGTTCTTC. Translating it yields CASSLMGGEQFF.

This clonotype was observed a few times. V is TRBV2 and J is TRBJ2-7; 7 nucleotides align to TRBD1. The DNA matches TRBJ2-5 better at its end, which makes the J call doubtful. The CDR3 contains 12 residues. Germline values: CDR1 SNHLY, CDR2 FYNNEI. This CDR3 reads CATTGEGETQYF. CDR3 bases: TGTGCCACCACAGGGGAAGGAGAGACCCAGTACTTC.

This chain uses TRBV30 with TRBJ1-1, with 7 bases that match TRBD1. V gave up 2 bases and J gave up 4 bases; unmatched junction bases: 4. The CDR3 is 13 residues long. CDR1 and CDR2 (germline): GTSNPN, SVGIG (reference sequence). CDR3 loop: CAWSRNRGTEAFF. The CDR3 nucleotides are TGTGCCTGGAGTCGGAACAGGGGCACTGAAGCTTTCTTT.

The V gene is TRBV29-1, the J gene TRBJ2-7; the match to TRBD1 covers 8 bases. The CDR3 runs to 14 residues. From germline, CDR1 is SQVTM and CDR2 ANQGSEA. The trim removed 2 bases at V and 5 bases at J, leaving 8 bases unmatched. The CDR3 region has the DNA TGCAGCGTTGAATGGGGGACAGGTGGCGACGAGCAGTACTTC. It translates to CSVEWGTGGDEQYF.

The V gene is TRBV5-1, the J gene TRBJ2-3; no firm D call. Germline CDR1 and CDR2: SGHRS and YFSETQ. Trimming took 3 bases from V and 6 from J, leaving 17 bases between them. The CDR3 is 15 residues long. The CDR3 sequence: CASSSTTYRVDTQYF. The CDR3 nucleotides read TGCGCCAGCAGCTCTACTACTTACCGTGTTGATACGCAGTATTTT.